This T cell receptor (beta chain) is drawn from a study of tumor-infiltrating lymphocytes in primary liver carcinoma. Study-wide background: The cohort consisted of patients whose primary liver carcinoma was surgically resected.

In addition to blood RNA drawn from unsorted whole blood, germline DNA was extracted. Reverse transcription of about 500 ng total RNA with a constant-region primer produced TCR beta cDNA. Sequencing libraries for TCR beta derived from three nested multiplex PCR rounds that used slightly modified ARM-PCR. Two initial PCR rounds of around 10 cycles each paired TRBV1-TRBV30 forward primers with a C-beta reverse primer. TCRdb reanalysed the multiplex PCR reads using MiXCR and keeps one entry per CDR3 protein. The data hold approximately 340,000 distinct CDR3 sequences, with approximately 65% observed a single time. On this clonotype itself: A much larger clone differs by one base, so this may be a read error.

V was clipped by 8 bases and J by 3 bases, with 17 bases between them. Per germline, CDR1 SGHDN and CDR2 FVKESK. The CDR3 sequence is 15 residues long. This clonotype was sampled from a man aged 40-50 years with primary liver carcinoma and hepatitis B virus infection. Sequenced input: peripheral blood. This rearrangement joins TRBV14 to TRBJ2-1; tentative D call: TRBD2 (6 bases). CDR3 in amino acids: CASGRRRDGYNEQFF. The CDR3 nucleotides read TGTGCCAGCGGCCGGAGGCGGGATGGCTACAATGAGCAGTTCTTC.